These 10 T cell receptor beta chains share one sample of origin, sequenced in a study of blood T cell repertoires in COVID-19 (TCRdb year 2020). The library came from the immunoSEQ multiplex PCR assay. TCRdb mirrors the immuneACCESS table, restricted to in-frame sequences. Some clones are absent from its copies; in checked studies, under half trace to an unresolved V gene, and the reason for the others is unknown. The sample contains about 64,000 clones, about nine tenths of them found a single time. The ten largest make up 40% to 55% of the sample. Sequenced sample: peripheral blood. The receptors stem from a woman aged 60-75 years with COVID-19, enrolled during active disease.

The chain carries TRBV3-1 (or the pseudogene TRBV3-2) and TRBJ2-3, with unresolved D. V was pared by 4 bases and J by 4 bases, with 6 bases between. This CDR3 spans 12 amino acids. The germline CDR1 and CDR2 sequences are LGHDT and YNNKEL (reference sequence). CDR3 protein: CASSRLADTQYF. The CDR3 nucleotides read TGTGCCAGCAGCCGGTTAGCAGATACGCAGTATTTT.

This chain joins TRBV18 and TRBJ2-2; a possible D gene is TRBD1 (6 bases). V was clipped by 4 bases and J by 0 bases, with 12 bases between them. CDR3 length: 16 amino acids. CDR1 is KGHSH and CDR2 is LQKENI in the germline V gene. The CDR3 DNA follows: TGTGCCAGCTCACATTCACAGGGTGCGAACACCGGGGAGCTGTTTTTT. It encodes CASSHSQGANTGELFF.

The chain joins TRBV11-1 to TRBJ2-7; no reliable D call. V was pared by 2 bases and J by 12 bases, with 20 bases between. The CDR3 is 14 amino acids. Per germline, CDR1 SGHAT and CDR2 FQDESV (reference sequence). The CDR3 spells CASSLWSGELIRYF. The CDR3 DNA follows: TGTGCCAGCAGCTTATGGTCTGGAGAGCTTATTCGGTACTTC.

The V call is TRBV27, the J call TRBJ2-5, with D maybe TRBD1 (6 bases). This CDR3 is 15 amino acids long. Between the trimmed V and J ends, which lost 1 base and 3 bases, there was a span of 12 bases. Germline assignment: CDR1 MNHEY and CDR2 SMNVEV (reference sequence). The DNA for the CDR3 is TGTGCCAGCAGTTTATGGGGGCAGGGAGAAGAGACCCAGTACTTC. It specifies CASSLWGQGEETQYF.

The gene calls are TRBV2 and TRBJ2-1, with 7 bases aligning to TRBD1. Germline V gene data show CDR1 as SNHLY and CDR2 as FYNNEI. The CDR3 is 14 amino acids. Trimming at V came to 7 bases and at J to 7 bases, leaving 10 bases not matched to a gene. The CDR3 DNA follows: TGTGCCAGCAAAGGGGGCCACGGGGCTAATGAGCAGTTCTTC. This translates into CASKGGHGANEQFF.

The genes are TRBV15 and TRBJ2-6; no definite D call. Trimming removed 6 bases at V and 0 bases at J, with 3 bases between. This CDR3 is built from 13 residues. CDR1 is LNHNV, CDR2 YYDKDF, per germline (reference sequence). CDR3 sequence: CATRASGANVLTF. The CDR3 DNA sequence: TGTGCCACCAGGGCCTCTGGGGCCAACGTCCTGACTTTC.

The J gene is TRBJ1-6, the V gene TRBV27, with TRBD1 matching 10 bases. This CDR3 is built from 15 residues. J lost 10 bases, V lost 6 bases, and 9 bases had no gene match. The germline V gene encodes CDR1 MNHEY and CDR2 SMNVEV (reference sequence). The CDR3 region has the DNA TGTGCCAGCAGATCGGGGACAGGGGCTCTCTCACCCCTCCACTTT. Protein: CASRSGTGALSPLHF.

V usage is TRBV7-2 and J usage is TRBJ1-3, with D tentatively TRBD1 (5 bases). Trimming took 5 bases from V and 8 from J, leaving 22 bases between them. There are 16 residues in the CDR3. Germline V gives CDR1 SGHTA, CDR2 FQGNSA. CDR3 loop: CASSPQGDLRRDTIYF. CDR3 coding DNA: TGTGCCAGCAGCCCCCAGGGAGACCTGCGGAGGGACACCATATATTTT.

The chain recombines TRBV5-4 with TRBJ2-3; D is unresolved. The CDR3 is 16 residues long. Trimming took off 2 bases at V and 0 bases at J, with 13 bases between the two ends. Germline CDR1 SGHNT, CDR2 YYREEE (reference sequence). CDR3 amino acids: CASSLLSGYSTDTQYF. The CDR3, as DNA: TGTGCCAGCAGCTTATTGTCCGGGTACAGCACAGATACGCAGTATTTT.

J is TRBJ2-3 and V is TRBV6-4; 8 bases align to TRBD2. Germline V gives CDR1 MRHNA, CDR2 SNTAGT. V was pared by 4 bases and J by 6 bases, with 6 bases of the junction left unmatched. CDR3 size: 14 residues. CDR3 loop: CASSVTGGVDTQYF. In DNA, the CDR3 is TGTGCCAGCAGTGTGACGGGAGGGGTTGATACGCAGTATTTT.